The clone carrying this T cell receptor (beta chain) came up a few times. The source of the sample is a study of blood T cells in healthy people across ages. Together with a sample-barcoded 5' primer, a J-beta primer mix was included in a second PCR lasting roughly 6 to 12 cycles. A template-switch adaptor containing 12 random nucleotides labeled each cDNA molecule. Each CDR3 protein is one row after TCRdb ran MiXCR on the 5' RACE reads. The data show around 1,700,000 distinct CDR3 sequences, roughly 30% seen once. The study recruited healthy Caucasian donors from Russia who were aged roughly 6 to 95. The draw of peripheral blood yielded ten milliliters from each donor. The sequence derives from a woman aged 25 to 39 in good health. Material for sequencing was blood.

The CDR3 protein is CASRNTGAHGYTF. CDR3 bases: TGTGCCAGCAGGAACACAGGGGCCCATGGCTACACCTTC. The chain employs TRBV12-3 or TRBV12-4 and TRBJ1-2, with 7 bases matching TRBD1. This CDR3 contains 13 residues. The trim removed 6 bases at V and 6 bases at J, leaving 7 bases unmatched.